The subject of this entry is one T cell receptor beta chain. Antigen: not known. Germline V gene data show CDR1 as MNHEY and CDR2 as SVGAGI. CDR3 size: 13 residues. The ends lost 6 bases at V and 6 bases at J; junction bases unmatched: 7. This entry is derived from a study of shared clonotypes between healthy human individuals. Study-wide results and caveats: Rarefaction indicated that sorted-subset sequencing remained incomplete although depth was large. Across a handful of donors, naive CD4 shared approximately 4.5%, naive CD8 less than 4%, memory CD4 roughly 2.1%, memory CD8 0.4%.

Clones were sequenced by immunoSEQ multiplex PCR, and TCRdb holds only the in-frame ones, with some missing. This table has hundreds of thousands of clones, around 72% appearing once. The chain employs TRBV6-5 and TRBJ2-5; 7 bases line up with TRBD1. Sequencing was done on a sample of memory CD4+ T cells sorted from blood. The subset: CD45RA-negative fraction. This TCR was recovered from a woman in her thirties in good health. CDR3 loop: CASSADREKTQYF. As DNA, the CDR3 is TGTGCCAGCAGCGCAGACAGGGAGAAGACCCAGTACTTC.